Sequencing of this T cell receptor (beta chain) was carried out in a study of response to subunit inactivated influenza vaccine. Study observations and caveats: Each seasonal influenza vaccination, the authors suggested, recruits few new T cells.

The CDR3 is 15 residues long. Germline CDR1 reads MNHEY; CDR2 reads SVGEGT. V was pared by 4 bases and J by 6 bases, with 6 bases of the junction left unmatched. This clonotype showed up just a few times. The target antigen is unknown. MiXCR, run by TCRdb on the RT-PCR reads, gives a single entry per CDR3 protein. Among about 520,000 distinct CDR3 sequences, more than 7% were seen once, and the ten largest hold about an eighth. The TCR originated in a man aged 50 to 69 who received an inactivated influenza vaccine. The V call is TRBV6-2 or TRBV6-3, the J call TRBJ2-7, with TRBD2 matching 13 bases. The sample here was PBMCs from blood, taken around 2 years after vaccination. The chain's CDR3 is CASSSGLAGRVEQYF. The DNA of the CDR3 is TGTGCCAGCAGTTCGGGACTAGCGGGGCGTGTCGAGCAGTACTTC.